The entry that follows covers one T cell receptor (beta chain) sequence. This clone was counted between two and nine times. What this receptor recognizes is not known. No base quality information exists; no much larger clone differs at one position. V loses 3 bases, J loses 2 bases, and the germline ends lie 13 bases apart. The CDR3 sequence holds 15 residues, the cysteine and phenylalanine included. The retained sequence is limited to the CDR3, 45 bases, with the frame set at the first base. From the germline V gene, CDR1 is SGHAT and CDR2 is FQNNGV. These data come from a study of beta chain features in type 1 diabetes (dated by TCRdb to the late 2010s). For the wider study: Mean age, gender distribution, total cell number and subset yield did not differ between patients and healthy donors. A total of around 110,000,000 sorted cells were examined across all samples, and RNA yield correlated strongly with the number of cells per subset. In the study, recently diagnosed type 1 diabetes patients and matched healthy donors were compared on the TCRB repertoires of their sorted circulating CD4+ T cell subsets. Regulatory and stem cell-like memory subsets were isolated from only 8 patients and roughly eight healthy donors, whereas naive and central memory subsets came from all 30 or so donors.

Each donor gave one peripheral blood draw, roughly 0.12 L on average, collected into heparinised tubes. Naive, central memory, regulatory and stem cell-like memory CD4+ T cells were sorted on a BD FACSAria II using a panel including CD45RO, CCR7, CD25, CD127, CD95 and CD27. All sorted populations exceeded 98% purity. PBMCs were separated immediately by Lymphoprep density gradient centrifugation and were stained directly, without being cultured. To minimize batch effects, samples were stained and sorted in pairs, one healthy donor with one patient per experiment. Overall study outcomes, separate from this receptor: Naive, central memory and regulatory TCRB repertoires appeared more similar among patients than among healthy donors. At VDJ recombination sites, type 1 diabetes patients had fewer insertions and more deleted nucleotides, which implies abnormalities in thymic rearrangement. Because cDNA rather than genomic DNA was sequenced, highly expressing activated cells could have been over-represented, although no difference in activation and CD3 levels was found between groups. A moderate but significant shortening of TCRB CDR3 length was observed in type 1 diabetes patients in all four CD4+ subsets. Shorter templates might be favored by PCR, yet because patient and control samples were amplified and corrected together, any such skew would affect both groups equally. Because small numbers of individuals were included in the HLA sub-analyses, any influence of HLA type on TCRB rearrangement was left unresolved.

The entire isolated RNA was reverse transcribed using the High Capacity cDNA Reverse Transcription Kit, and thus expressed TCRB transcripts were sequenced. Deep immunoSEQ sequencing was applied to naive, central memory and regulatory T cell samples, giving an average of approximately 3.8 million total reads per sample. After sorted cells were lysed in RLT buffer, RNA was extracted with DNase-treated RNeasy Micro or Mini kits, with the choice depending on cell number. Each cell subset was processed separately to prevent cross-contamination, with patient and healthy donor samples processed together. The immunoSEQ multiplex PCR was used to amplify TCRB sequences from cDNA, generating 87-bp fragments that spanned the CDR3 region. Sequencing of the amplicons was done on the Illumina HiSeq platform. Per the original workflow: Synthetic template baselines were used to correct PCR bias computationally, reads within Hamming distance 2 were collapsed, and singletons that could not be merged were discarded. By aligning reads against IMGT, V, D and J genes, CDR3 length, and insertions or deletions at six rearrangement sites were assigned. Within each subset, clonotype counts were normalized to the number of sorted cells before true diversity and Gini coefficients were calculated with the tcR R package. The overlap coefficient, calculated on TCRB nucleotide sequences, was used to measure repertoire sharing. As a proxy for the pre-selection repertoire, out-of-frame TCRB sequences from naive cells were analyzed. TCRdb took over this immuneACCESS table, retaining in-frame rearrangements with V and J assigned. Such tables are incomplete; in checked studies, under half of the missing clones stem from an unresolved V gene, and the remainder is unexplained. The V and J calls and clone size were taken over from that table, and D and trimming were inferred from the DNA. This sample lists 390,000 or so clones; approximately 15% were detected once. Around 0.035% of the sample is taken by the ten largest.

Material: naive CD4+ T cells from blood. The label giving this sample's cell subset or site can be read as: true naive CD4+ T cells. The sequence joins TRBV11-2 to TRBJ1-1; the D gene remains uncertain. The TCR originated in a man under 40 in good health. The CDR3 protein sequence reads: CASSFTDVGNTEAFF. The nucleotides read TGTGCCAGCAGCTTTACCGACGTAGGCAACACTGAAGCTTTCTTT.